The 23 T cell receptor beta chains below all came from one sample that was sequenced in a study of pediatric ulcerative colitis. Method: immunoSEQ multiplex PCR; TCRdb's copy keeps in-frame clones and lacks some. The sample contains 30,000 or so clones, roughly 86% of which appear only once. Material: blood. The origin of the receptors is a boy between 5 and 17 years old with severe ulcerative colitis.

V and J are TRBV30 and TRBJ1-1; D gene uncertain. CDR1 and CDR2 from the germline V gene are GTSNPN and SVGIG (reference sequence). V was trimmed by 2 bases and J by 1 base, leaving 8 bases between them. CDR3 length equals 13 residues. The chain's CDR3 is CAWSIGPNTEAFF. DNA for the CDR3: TGTGCCTGGAGTATAGGACCGAACACTGAAGCTTTCTTT.

The chain carries TRBV15 and TRBJ1-6; D not resolved. V lost 0 bases, J lost 0 bases, and 3 bases lay in between. The CDR3 runs 15 residues. The germline CDR1 and CDR2 sequences are LNHNV and YYDKDF (reference sequence). This CDR3 reads CATSRDTSYNSPLHF. The CDR3 region has the DNA TGTGCCACCAGCAGAGACACCTCCTATAATTCACCCCTCCACTTT.

The gene calls are TRBV5-1 and TRBJ2-7, with a weak D call TRBD1 (5 bases). Germline loops: CDR1 SGHRS, CDR2 YFSETQ. The V and J ends lost 0 bases and 3 bases respectively, with 10 bases between them. The CDR3 has 14 residues. As DNA, the CDR3 is TGCGCCAGCAGCTTGGAGGGGCCAAGCTACGAGCAGTACTTC. Translating it yields CASSLEGPSYEQYF.

CDR3 residues: CASSERGLPGEQYF. In DNA form, the CDR3 reads TGCGCCAGCAGTGAGAGGGGGCTCCCCGGCGAGCAGTACTTC. This chain uses TRBV10-2 with TRBJ2-7, with TRBD1 identical over 7 bases. Germline V gene sequence: CDR1 WSHSY, CDR2 SAAADI. Trimming took 2 bases from V and 6 from J; bases not matched to a gene: 7. CDR3 length: 14 residues.

CDR3 loop: CSVEAYRVGGYTF. The CDR3 coding sequence is TGCAGCGTTGAAGCTTACAGGGTGGGGGGCTACACCTTC. This sequence joins TRBV29-1 and TRBJ1-2; possibly TRBD1 for D (6 bases). From germline, CDR1 is SQVTM and CDR2 ANQGSEA. This CDR3 has 13 amino acids. Trimming took off 1 base at V and 8 bases at J, with 14 bases between the two ends.

This chain connects TRBV7-2 to TRBJ2-7; weak D call: TRBD2 (7 bases). The CDR3 has 15 amino acids. The V gene lost 1 base and the J gene lost 6 bases, with 16 bases spanning the gap. CDR1 SGHTA and CDR2 FQGNSA come from the germline V gene. The DNA for the CDR3 is TGTGCCAGCAGCTTAGAGGGGGGGATTGGGAGCGAGCAGTACTTC. Encoded protein: CASSLEGGIGSEQYF.

The chain is built from TRBV6-5 and TRBJ2-1; 9 bases match TRBD1. The CDR3 spans 14 residues. Germline CDR1 MNHEY, CDR2 SVGAGI. After removal of 8 bases from V and 5 bases from J, the junction contained 7 bases not matched to a gene. The CDR3 loop is CASRRGTGNNEQFF. As DNA, the CDR3 is TGTGCCAGCCGAAGGGGGACAGGGAACAATGAGCAGTTCTTC.

The chain couples TRBV13 to TRBJ1-2; TRBD1 is a possible D gene (5 bases). Germline-derived CDR1 and CDR2 are PRHDT and FYEKMQ (reference sequence). V lost 4 bases, J lost 8 bases, and 14 bases lay in between. This CDR3 comprises 13 residues. As DNA, the CDR3 is TGTGCCAGCAGCTACGGGGCAAATGGAGGCTACACCTTC. Translation gives CASSYGANGGYTF.

A few counts support this clone. V and J are TRBV18 and TRBJ1-6, with unresolved D. Trimming left V 5 bases short and J 0 bases short, with 11 bases between. Germline CDR1 and CDR2: KGHSH and LQKENI. The CDR3 extends over 16 amino acids. CDR3 coding DNA: TGTGCCAGCTCATCCTCCAAGAGCTCCTATAATTCACCCCTCCACTTT. It is translated as CASSSSKSSYNSPLHF.

This clone appeared a single time. The chain carries TRBV30 and TRBJ2-5, with 12 bases lining up with TRBD1. The CDR3 is 15 residues long. V lost 3 bases and J lost 4; bases outside the gene matches: 6. The germline V gene has CDR1 GTSNPN and CDR2 SVGIG (reference sequence). The chain's CDR3 is CAWRYRDRGLETQYF. The CDR3 DNA reads TGTGCCTGGAGATACCGGGACAGGGGGCTAGAGACCCAGTACTTC.

This chain connects TRBV10-1 to TRBJ1-5; 7 positions match TRBD1. Per germline, CDR1 WNHNN and CDR2 SYGVQD (reference sequence). Germline trimming cut 8 bases from V and 0 bases from J; bases unmatched to any gene: 7. The CDR3 runs to 15 residues. CDR3 in amino acids: CASLQGENSNQPQHF. The CDR3 DNA is TGCGCCAGCCTCCAGGGGGAGAATAGCAATCAGCCCCAGCATTTT.

J is TRBJ2-7 and V is TRBV6-5; possibly TRBD2 for D (6 bases). Trimming took off 2 bases at V and 5 bases at J, with 13 bases between the two ends. There are 14 residues in the CDR3. Germline V gives CDR1 MNHEY, CDR2 SVGAGI. CDR3 loop: CASSYRAGPHEQYF. The CDR3 DNA is TGTGCCAGCAGTTACCGGGCGGGGCCCCACGAGCAGTACTTC.

The rearrangement joins TRBV5-6 to TRBJ1-2, with 10 bases lining up with TRBD1. The CDR3 has 14 residues. The V and J ends lost 4 bases and 0 bases, in that order; junction bases with no gene match: 0. Per the germline V gene, CDR1 is SGHDT and CDR2 is YYEEEE. The CDR3 loop reads CASSGQGANYGYTF. CDR3 coding DNA: TGTGCCAGCAGCGGACAGGGGGCTAACTATGGCTACACCTTC.

The chain employs TRBV19 and TRBJ2-1, with TRBD2 identical over 12 bases. V lost 6 bases and J lost 5; bases outside the gene matches: 2. In germline, CDR1 is LNHDA, CDR2 SQIVND (reference sequence). The CDR3 is 14 amino acids. The CDR3 DNA sequence: TGTGCCAGTAGCCCTAGCGGGGGGGACAATGAGCAGTTCTTC. Translating it yields CASSPSGGDNEQFF.

This sequence joins TRBV30 and TRBJ2-3, with TRBD2 matching 11 bases. This CDR3 region has 15 residues. Germline V gene data show CDR1 as GTSNPN and CDR2 as SVGIG (reference sequence). With 3 bases clipped from V and 6 bases from J, the junction kept 8 bases outside the gene matches. DNA of the CDR3: TGTGCCTGGAGCTTGGGACTAGCGGCCCCGGATACGCAGTATTTT. The encoded protein is CAWSLGLAAPDTQYF.

This chain links TRBV12-5 with TRBJ2-5, with D unresolved. Germline V gene data show CDR1 as LGHNT and CDR2 as FRNRAP. V lost 7 bases to trimming and J lost 6 bases, with 18 bases between them. The CDR3 length is 14 residues. DNA of the CDR3: TGTGCTAGTGCCCCAGGACGGAATCGAAAGACCCAGTACTTC. Translation gives CASAPGRNRKTQYF.

This clone has a single count. This chain connects TRBV15 to TRBJ1-6; perhaps TRBD1 as D (6 bases). The germline V gene encodes CDR1 LNHNV and CDR2 YYDKDF (reference sequence). The CDR3 is 15 amino acids. The V and J ends lost 1 base and 3 bases respectively, with 7 bases between them. CDR3 amino acids: CATSRGRGYNSPLHF. The CDR3 region has the DNA TGTGCCACCAGCAGAGGCAGGGGCTATAATTCACCCCTCCACTTT.

This chain joins TRBV9 and TRBJ2-3; 15 bases fit TRBD2. Germline V gene data show CDR1 as SGDLS and CDR2 as YYNGEE. The CDR3 contains 17 residues. With 4 bases clipped from V and 6 bases from J, the junction kept 9 bases outside the gene matches. CDR3 in amino acids: CASSPRTSGGAWDTQYF. The CDR3 region has the DNA TGTGCCAGCAGCCCCCGGACTAGCGGGGGGGCGTGGGATACGCAGTATTTT.

The V and J genes are TRBV5-6 and TRBJ1-6, with D possibly matching TRBD1 (5 bases). The ends were cut back, 0 bases at V and 1 base at J, with 17 bases in the middle. This CDR3 region has 19 residues. The germline CDR1 and CDR2 sequences are SGHDT and YYEEEE. CDR3 amino acids: CASSLAGGIGASYNSPLHF. The CDR3 region has the DNA TGTGCCAGCAGCTTGGCCGGGGGGATCGGAGCATCCTATAATTCACCCCTCCACTTT.

V gene TRBV11-2 combines with J gene TRBJ2-7; TRBD1 is a possible D gene (5 bases). CDR1 is SGHAT and CDR2 is FQNNGV in the germline V gene. This CDR3 comprises 15 residues. Between the trimmed V and J ends, which lost 1 base and 4 bases, there was a span of 14 bases. The CDR3 DNA is TGTGCCAGCAGCTTAGGCCAGGGAAACAGATACGAGCAGTACTTC. It is translated as CASSLGQGNRYEQYF.

DNA for the CDR3: TGTGCCAGCAGCTCCGGACAGGGTAATGAGCAGTTCTTC. Protein product: CASSSGQGNEQFF. This chain links TRBV7-3 with TRBJ2-1; TRBD1 agrees at 8 bases. Germline V gene lookup returns CDR1 SGHTA and CDR2 FQGTGA. V trimming: 4 bases; J trimming: 7 bases; junction bases outside the gene matches: 3. The CDR3 runs 13 residues.

CDR3 sequence: CASRPANYGYTF. CDR3 DNA: TGTGCCAGCAGGCCGGCTAACTATGGCTACACCTTC. V and J are TRBV21-1 and TRBJ1-2. TRBV21-1 is given as a pseudogene. The CDR3 consists of 12 residues.

The rearrangement uses TRBV19 and TRBJ1-1; D not resolved. The V gene's germline CDR1 is LNHDA and CDR2 SQIVND (reference sequence). Trimming took off 5 bases at V and 4 bases at J, with 5 bases between the two ends. The CDR3 is 11 amino acids. The CDR3 spells CASSQVTEAFF. In DNA form, the CDR3 reads TGTGCCAGTAGTCAAGTCACTGAAGCTTTCTTT.